This T cell receptor (beta chain) was captured in a study of blood T cell repertoires in COVID-19. TCRdb's copy holds only in-frame clones and misses some; the assay was immunoSEQ multiplex PCR. The table includes roughly 46,000 clones, 87% detected once. The ends lost 9 bases at V and 3 bases at J; junction bases unmatched: 15. Germline V gene data show CDR1 as SGDLS and CDR2 as YYNGEE. The CDR3 sequence is 17 residues long. This rearrangement joins TRBV9 to TRBJ2-2, with 9 bases that match TRBD2. Sequenced material: peripheral blood. This TCR came from a human donor in a cohort sampled during active COVID-19. CDR3 loop: CATPGGSGGTYTGELFF. CDR3 bases: TGTGCCACCCCTGGGGGGAGCGGGGGGACGTACACCGGGGAGCTGTTTTTT.